These T cell receptor beta chains were read from a single sample in a study of HIV-infected patients and healthy controls. A single record per CDR3 protein comes from TCRdb applying MiXCR to the 5' RACE reads. The sample consists of 7,000 to 9,000 distinct CDR3 sequences, about a tenth of them appearing once. The source material was blood, sampled before antiretroviral therapy. The receptors here all came from an adult with HIV infection. Each CDR3 is given with its conserved first and last residue. Fields, in order: J gene, V gene, clone size, CDR3 protein. Some rows mark clone size as missing; the rest say once, few, many or name a class of expanded clone.

J: TRBJ1-1; V: TRBV7-8; size: NA; CDR3: CASSLGVQWRNTEAFF
J: TRBJ2-1; V: TRBV4-1; size: medium-sized; CDR3: CASSRQGLAGSPEQFF
J: TRBJ2-1; V: TRBV20-1; size: medium-sized; CDR3: CSASGQGRGEFPDEQFF
J: TRBJ2-3; V: TRBV11-2; size: medium-sized; CDR3: CASSLDRWDSTDTQYF
J: TRBJ2-3; V: TRBV6-2/TRBV6-3; size: medium-sized; CDR3: CASSYTTSGAPSTDTQYF
J: TRBJ2-7; V: TRBV19; size: NA; CDR3: CASSPTGVTHEQYF
J: TRBJ2-1; V: TRBV20-1; size: medium-sized; CDR3: CSPWGGLAGFNEQFF
J: TRBJ2-5; V: TRBV14; size: many; CDR3: CASSPRTREQETQYF
J: TRBJ2-1; V: TRBV11-2; size: medium-sized; CDR3: CASSTRTSINEQFF
J: TRBJ1-1; V: TRBV9; size: many; CDR3: CASSHKGGGVAEAFF
J: TRBJ1-3; V: TRBV27; size: many; CDR3: CASSRTAFSGNTIYF
J: TRBJ2-7; V: TRBV29-1; size: few; CDR3: CSVEDGTAYEQYF
J: TRBJ1-5; V: TRBV29-1; size: medium-sized; CDR3: CSVSAGGWDQPQHF
J: TRBJ2-3; V: TRBV4-1; size: NA; CDR3: CASSILAGDTQYF
J: TRBJ2-5; V: TRBV10-1; size: many; CDR3: CASSEGLAGGETQYF
J: TRBJ2-1; V: TRBV28; size: medium-sized; CDR3: CASSSEAGGLNEQFF
J: TRBJ1-1; V: TRBV5-1; size: medium-sized; CDR3: CASSLTGTENTEAFF
J: TRBJ2-1; V: TRBV7-8; size: NA; CDR3: CASSLVLADLTYNEQFF
J: TRBJ2-1; V: TRBV20-1; size: medium-sized; CDR3: CSASLAGRGNEQFF
J: TRBJ2-7; V: TRBV27; size: medium-sized; CDR3: CASSFQGTGEQYF
J: TRBJ2-3; V: TRBV5-4; size: many; CDR3: CASSLRSGGSTDTQYF
J: TRBJ2-7; V: TRBV12-3/TRBV12-4; size: medium-sized; CDR3: CASSFRVSYEQYF
J: TRBJ1-2; V: TRBV5-4; size: many; CDR3: CASSPGQNYGYTF
J: TRBJ2-1; V: TRBV7-7; size: many; CDR3: CASSPGQGVYNEQFF
J: TRBJ2-7; V: TRBV9; size: many; CDR3: CASSAGLELSYEQYF
J: TRBJ2-1; V: TRBV7-9; size: NA; CDR3: CASSLGGTGGLYNEQFF
J: TRBJ1-2; V: TRBV2; size: NA; CDR3: CASSEARGRDGNYGYTF